This entry is about one T cell receptor (beta chain). The sample is drawn from a study of control samples from healthy donors and cancer patients. CDR3 length equals 12 residues. V dropped 4 bases and J dropped 3 bases, with 6 bases sitting between them. CDR1 and CDR2 from the germline V gene are SEHNR and FQNEAQ (reference sequence). Some clones are missing from TCRdb's copy, which holds only in-frame ones; the method was immunoSEQ multiplex PCR. The profile shows about 150,000 clones, 93% of them singletons. The rearrangement links TRBV7-9 to TRBJ1-2; tentative D call: TRBD1 (6 bases). The specimen was blood. The sequence came from a man aged 18 to 35 in good health. CDR3 loop: CASSSGDYGYTF. CDR3 DNA sequence: TGTGCCAGCAGCTCAGGGGACTATGGCTACACCTTC.